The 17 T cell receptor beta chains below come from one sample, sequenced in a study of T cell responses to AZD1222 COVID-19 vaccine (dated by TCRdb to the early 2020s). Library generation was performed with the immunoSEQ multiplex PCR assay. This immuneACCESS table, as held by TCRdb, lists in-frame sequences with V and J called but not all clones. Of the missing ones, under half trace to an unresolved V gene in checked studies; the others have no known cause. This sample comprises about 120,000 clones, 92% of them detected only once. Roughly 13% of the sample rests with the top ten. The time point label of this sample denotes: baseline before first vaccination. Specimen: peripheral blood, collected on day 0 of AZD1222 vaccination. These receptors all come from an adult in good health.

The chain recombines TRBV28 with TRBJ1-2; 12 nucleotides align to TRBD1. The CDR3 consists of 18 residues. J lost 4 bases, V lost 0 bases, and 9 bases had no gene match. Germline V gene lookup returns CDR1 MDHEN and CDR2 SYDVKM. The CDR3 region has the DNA TGTGCCAGCAGTTTATGGGGGACAGGGGGCAGGGATAGCTATGGCTACACCTTC. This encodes CASSLWGTGGRDSYGYTF.

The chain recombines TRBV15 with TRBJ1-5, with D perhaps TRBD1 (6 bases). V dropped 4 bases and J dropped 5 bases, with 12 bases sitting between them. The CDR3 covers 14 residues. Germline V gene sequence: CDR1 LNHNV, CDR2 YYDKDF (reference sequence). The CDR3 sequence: CATSTRGRDQPQHF. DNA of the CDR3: TGTGCCACCAGCACCAGGGGTAGGGATCAGCCCCAGCATTTT.

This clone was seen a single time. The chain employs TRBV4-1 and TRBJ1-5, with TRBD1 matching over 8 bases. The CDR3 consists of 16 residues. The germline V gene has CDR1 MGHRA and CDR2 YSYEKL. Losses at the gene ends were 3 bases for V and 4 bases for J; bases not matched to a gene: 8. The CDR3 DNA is TGCGCCAGCAGCCACCAAACAGGGGGTCCGAATCAGCCCCAGCATTTT. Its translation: CASSHQTGGPNQPQHF.

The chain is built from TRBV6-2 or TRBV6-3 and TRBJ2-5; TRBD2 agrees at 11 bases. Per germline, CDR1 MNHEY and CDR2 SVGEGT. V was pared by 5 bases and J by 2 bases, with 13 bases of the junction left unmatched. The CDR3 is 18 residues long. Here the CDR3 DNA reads TGTGCCAGCAGTCACCTGACTCTAGCGGGAGGTCCACAAGAGACCCAGTACTTC. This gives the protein CASSHLTLAGGPQETQYF.

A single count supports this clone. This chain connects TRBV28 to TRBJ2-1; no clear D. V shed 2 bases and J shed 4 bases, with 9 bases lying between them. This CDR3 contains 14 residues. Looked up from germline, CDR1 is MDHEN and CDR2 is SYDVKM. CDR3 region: CASSLKVRYNEQFF. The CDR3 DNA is TGTGCCAGCAGTTTAAAGGTGCGGTACAATGAGCAGTTCTTC.

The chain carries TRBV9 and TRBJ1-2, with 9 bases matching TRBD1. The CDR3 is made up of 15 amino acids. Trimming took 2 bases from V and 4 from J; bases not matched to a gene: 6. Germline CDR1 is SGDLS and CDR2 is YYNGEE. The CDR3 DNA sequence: TGTGCCAGCAGCGTGGGAACAGGGGGCGCCTATGGCTACACCTTC. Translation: CASSVGTGGAYGYTF.

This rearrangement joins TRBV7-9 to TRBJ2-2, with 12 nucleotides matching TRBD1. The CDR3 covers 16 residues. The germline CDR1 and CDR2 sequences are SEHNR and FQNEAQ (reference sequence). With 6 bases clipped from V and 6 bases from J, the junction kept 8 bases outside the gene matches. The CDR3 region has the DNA TGTGCCAGCAGACGAACCGGGACAGGGGGCGCCGGGGAGCTGTTTTTT. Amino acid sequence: CASRRTGTGGAGELFF.

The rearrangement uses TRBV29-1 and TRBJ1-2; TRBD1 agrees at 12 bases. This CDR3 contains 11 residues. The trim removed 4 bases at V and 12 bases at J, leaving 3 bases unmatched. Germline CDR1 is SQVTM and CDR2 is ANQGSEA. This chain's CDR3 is CSVGDRGLHTF. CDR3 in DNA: TGCAGCGTTGGGGACAGGGGGCTCCACACCTTC.

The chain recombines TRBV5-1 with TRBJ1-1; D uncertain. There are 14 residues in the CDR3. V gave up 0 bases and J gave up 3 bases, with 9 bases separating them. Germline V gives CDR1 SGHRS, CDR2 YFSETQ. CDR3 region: CASSLGSKDTEAFF. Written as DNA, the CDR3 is TGCGCCAGCAGCTTGGGATCGAAGGACACTGAAGCTTTCTTT.

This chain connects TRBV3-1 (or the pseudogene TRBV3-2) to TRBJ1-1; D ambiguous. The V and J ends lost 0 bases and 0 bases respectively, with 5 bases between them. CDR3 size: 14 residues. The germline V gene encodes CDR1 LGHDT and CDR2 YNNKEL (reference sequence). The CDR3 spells CASSQDSMNTEAFF. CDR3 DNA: TGTGCCAGCAGCCAAGACAGCATGAACACTGAAGCTTTCTTT.

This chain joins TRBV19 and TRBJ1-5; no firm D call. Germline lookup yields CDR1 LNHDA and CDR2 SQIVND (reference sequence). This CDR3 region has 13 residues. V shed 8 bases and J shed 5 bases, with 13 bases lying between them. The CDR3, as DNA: TGTGCCAGTGTGGAGTCGGTAGATCAGCCCCAGCATTTT. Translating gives CASVESVDQPQHF.

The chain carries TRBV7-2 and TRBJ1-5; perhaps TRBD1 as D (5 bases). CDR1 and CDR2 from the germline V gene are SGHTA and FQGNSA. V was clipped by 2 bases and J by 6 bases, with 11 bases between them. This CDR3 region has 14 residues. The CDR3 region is CASSLMGTGQPQHF. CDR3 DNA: TGTGCCAGCAGCTTAATGGGGACGGGTCAGCCCCAGCATTTT. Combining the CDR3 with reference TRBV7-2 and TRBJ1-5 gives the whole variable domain GAGVSQSPSNKVTEKGKDVELRCDPISGHTALYWYRQSLGQGLEFLIYFQGNSAPDKSGLPSDRFSAERTGGSVSTLTIQRTQQEDSAVYLCASSLMGTGQPQHFGDGTRLSIL.

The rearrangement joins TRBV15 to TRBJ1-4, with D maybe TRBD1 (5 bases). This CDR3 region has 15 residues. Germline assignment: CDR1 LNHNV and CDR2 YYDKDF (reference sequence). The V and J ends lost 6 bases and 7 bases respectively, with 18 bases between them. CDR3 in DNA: TGTGCCACCAGTATCAGGGATTCCCCCTCTGAAAAACTGTTTTTT. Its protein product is CATSIRDSPSEKLFF.

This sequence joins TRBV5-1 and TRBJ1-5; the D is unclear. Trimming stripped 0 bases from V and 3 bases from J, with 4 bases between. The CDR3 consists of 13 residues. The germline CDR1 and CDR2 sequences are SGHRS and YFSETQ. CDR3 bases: TGCGCCAGCAGCTTGGGCCTCAATCAGCCCCAGCATTTT. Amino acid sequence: CASSLGLNQPQHF.

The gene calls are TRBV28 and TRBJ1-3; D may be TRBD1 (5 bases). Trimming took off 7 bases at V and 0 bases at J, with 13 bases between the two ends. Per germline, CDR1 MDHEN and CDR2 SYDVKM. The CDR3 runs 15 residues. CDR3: CASTPWGSSGNTIYF. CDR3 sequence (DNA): TGTGCCAGCACCCCGTGGGGCTCCTCTGGAAACACCATATATTTT.

The CDR3 sequence is CASSPGRGSYGYTF. The CDR3 DNA follows: TGTGCCAGCAGCCCAGGCAGGGGGTCCTATGGCTACACCTTC. The chain uses TRBV7-2 and TRBJ1-2; 7 nucleotides align to TRBD1. The trim removed 5 bases at V and 4 bases at J, leaving 7 bases unmatched. This CDR3 has 14 amino acids. Germline values: CDR1 SGHTA, CDR2 FQGNSA.

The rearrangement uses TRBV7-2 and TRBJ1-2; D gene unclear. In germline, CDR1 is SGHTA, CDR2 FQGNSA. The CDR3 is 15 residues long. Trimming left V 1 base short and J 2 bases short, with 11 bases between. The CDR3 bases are TGTGCCAGCAGCTTAGGGATAGGTATAAACTATGGCTACACCTTC. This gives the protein CASSLGIGINYGYTF.